This TCR beta chain is from a study of blood T cells in healthy people across ages. Study findings and constraints: Estimated diversity across one million T cells was deemed an underestimate.

Donors ranged from roughly 6 to 90 years old and were healthy Caucasians in Russia. Concerning this clonotype: Its specificity is unknown.

PCR was performed a second time for roughly 7 to 11 cycles using a sample-barcoded 5' primer and a J-beta primer mix. Using its own MiXCR run on the 5' RACE reads, TCRdb lists one record per CDR3 protein. The sample records 540,000 or so distinct CDR3 sequences, about 45% being singletons. Sequencing was carried out using blood. The origin of this receptor is an older man in good health.

The DNA of the CDR3 is TGCAGTGCCGAGGCGACGGGACAATTAAGGAGGACTGAAGCTTTCTTT. Translating it yields CSAEATGQLRRTEAFF. V and J are TRBV20-1 and TRBJ1-1; tentatively, D is TRBD1 (6 bases). The CDR3 loop spans 16 amino acids. Trimming shortened V by 6 bases and J by 5 bases, and 25 bases separated the two germline ends. Germline lookup yields CDR1 DFQATT and CDR2 SNEGSKA (reference sequence).